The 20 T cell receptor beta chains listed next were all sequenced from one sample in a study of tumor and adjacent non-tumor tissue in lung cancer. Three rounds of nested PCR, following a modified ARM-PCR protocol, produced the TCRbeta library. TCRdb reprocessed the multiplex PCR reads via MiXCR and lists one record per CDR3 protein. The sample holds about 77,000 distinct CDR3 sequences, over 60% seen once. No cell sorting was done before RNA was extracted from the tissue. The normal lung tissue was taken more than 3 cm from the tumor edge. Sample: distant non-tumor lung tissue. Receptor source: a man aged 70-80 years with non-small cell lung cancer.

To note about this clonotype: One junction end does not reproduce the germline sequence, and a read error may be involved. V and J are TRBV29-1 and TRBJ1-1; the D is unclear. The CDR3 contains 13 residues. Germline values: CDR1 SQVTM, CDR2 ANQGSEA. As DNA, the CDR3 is TGTAGCGGAAAAAGGAATCGATTCACTGAAGCTTTCTTT. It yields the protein CSGKRNRFTEAFF.

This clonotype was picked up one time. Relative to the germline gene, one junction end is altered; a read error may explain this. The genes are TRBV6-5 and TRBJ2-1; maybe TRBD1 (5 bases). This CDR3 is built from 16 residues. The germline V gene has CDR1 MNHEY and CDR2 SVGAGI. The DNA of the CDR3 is TGTGCCATCAGCTACGGTGTAGGGGATTACTACAGTGAGAAGTTCTTC. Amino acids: CAISYGVGDYYSEKFF.

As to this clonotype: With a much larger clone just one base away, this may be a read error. This CDR3 is CANSWTGKDEAFF. The CDR3 nucleotides read TGTGCCAACTCTTGGACAGGGAAAGATGAAGCTTTCTTT. The chain links TRBV6-5 to TRBJ1-1, with 8 bases identical to TRBD1. Germline lookup yields CDR1 MNHEY and CDR2 SVGAGI. The V and J ends lost 10 bases and 7 bases, in that order; junction bases with no gene match: 11. CDR3 length: 13 amino acids.

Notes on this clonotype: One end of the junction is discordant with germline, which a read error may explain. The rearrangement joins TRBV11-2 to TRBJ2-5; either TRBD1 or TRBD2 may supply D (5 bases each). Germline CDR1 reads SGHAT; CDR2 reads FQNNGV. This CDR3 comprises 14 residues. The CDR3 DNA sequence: TGTGCCAGCAACTTAGATGGCAGGGAGGAGACCCAGTACTTC. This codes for CASNLDGREETQYF.

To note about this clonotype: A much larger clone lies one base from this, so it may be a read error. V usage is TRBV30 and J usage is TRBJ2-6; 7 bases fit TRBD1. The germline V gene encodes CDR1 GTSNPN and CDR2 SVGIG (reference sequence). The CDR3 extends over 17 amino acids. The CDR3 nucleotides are TGTGCCTGGAGAAAGGGGGCGAGTTCTTCTGGGGCCAACGTCCTGATTTTC. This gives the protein CAWRKGASSSGANVLIF.

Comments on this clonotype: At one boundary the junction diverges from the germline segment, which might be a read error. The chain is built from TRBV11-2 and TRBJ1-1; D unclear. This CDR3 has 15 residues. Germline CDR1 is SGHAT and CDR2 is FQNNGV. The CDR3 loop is CVSSFANSRNTETFF. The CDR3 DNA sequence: TGTGTCAGCAGCTTCGCCAACTCAAGGAACACTGAAACTTTCTTT.

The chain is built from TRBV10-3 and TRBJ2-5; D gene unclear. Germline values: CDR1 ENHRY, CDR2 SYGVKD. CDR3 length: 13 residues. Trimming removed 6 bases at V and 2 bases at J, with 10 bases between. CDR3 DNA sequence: TGTGCCATCAGACATGCTGATCAAGAGACCCAGTACTTC. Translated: CAIRHADQETQYF.

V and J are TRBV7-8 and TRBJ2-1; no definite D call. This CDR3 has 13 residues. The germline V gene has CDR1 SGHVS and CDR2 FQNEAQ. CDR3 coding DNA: TGTGCTAGGAGTCCACCCTACTCCGATGAGCAGTTCTTC. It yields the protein CARSPPYSDEQFF.

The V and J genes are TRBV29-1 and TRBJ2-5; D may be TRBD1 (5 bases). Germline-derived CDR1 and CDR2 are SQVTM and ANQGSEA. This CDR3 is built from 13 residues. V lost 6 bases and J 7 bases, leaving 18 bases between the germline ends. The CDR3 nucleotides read TGCAGCGTGGCCGACAGACTCCAAAGGACCCAGTACTTC. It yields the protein CSVADRLQRTQYF.

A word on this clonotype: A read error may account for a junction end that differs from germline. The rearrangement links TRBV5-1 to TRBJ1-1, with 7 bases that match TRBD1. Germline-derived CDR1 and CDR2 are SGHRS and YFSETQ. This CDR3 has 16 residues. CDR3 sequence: CASSLAPGTVNTEVLF. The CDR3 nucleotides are TGCGCCAGCAGCTTGGCGCCCGGGACAGTGAACACTGAAGTTTTGTTT.

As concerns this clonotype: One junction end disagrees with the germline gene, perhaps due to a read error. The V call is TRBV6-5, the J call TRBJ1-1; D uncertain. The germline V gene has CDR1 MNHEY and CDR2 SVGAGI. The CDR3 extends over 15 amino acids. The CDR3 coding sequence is TGCGCCAGGAGTTACTCGATCAGGATGAACACTGAAGCTTTCTTT. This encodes CARSYSIRMNTEAFF.

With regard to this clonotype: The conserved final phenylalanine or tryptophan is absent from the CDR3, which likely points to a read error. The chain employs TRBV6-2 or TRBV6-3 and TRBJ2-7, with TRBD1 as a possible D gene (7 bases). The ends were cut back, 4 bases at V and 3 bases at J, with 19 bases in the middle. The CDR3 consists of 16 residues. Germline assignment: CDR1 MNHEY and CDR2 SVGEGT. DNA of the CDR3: TGTGCCAGCAGTTCCCAGGGGGGTCTCTACAGCTACGAGCAGTACCTC. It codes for CASSSQGGLYSYEQYL.

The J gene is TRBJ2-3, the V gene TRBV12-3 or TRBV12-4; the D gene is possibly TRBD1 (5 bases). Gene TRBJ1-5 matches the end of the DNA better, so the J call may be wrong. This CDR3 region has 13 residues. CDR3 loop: CASRGTIGATQHF. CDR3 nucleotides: TGTGCCAGCCGGGGAACCATTGGGGCTACGCAGCATTTT.

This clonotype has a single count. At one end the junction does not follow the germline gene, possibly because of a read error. CDR3 sequence: CVSSERLTGGDGETQYF. CDR3 nucleotide sequence: TGTGTCAGCAGTGAAAGGCTCACAGGCGGGGATGGAGAGACCCAGTACTTC. The gene calls are TRBV6-1 and TRBJ2-5; possibly TRBD2 for D (6 bases). CDR1 MNHNS and CDR2 SASEGT come from the germline V gene. The CDR3 runs to 17 residues.

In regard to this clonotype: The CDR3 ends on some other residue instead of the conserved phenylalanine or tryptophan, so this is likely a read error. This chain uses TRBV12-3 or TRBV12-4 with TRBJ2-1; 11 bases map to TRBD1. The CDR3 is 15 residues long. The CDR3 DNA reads TGTGCCTGCAGGTACCGGGACAGGGGGTATGATGAGCAGTTCTCC. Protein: CACRYRDRGYDEQFS.

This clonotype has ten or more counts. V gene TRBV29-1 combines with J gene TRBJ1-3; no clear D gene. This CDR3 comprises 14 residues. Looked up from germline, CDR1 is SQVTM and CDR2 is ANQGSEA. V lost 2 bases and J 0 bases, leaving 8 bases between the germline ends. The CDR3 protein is CSVEWVNSGNTIYF. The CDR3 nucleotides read TGCAGCGTTGAATGGGTGAACTCTGGAAACACCATATATTTT.

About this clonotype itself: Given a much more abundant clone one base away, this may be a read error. The CDR3 spells CTSSSTGTGHYGYTF. The CDR3 region has the DNA TGTACCAGCAGTTCTACGGGGACAGGGCATTATGGCTACACCTTC. V is TRBV12-3 or TRBV12-4 and J is TRBJ1-2; 9 bases agree with TRBD1. The CDR3 covers 15 residues.

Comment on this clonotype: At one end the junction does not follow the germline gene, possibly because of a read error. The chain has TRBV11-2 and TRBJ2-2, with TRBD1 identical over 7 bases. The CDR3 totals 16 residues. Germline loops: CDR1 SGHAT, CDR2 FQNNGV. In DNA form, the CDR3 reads TGTGCCAGCAACTTAGTAGGCACAGGGGTTCCCGGGGAGCTGTTTTTT. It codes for CASNLVGTGVPGELFF. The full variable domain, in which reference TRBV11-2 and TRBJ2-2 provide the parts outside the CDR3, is EAGVAQSPRYKIIEKRQSVAFWCNPISGHATLYWYQQILGQGPKLLIQFQNNGVVDDSQLPKDRFSAERLKGVDSTLKIQPAKLEDSAVYLCASNLVGTGVPGELFFGEGSRLTVL.

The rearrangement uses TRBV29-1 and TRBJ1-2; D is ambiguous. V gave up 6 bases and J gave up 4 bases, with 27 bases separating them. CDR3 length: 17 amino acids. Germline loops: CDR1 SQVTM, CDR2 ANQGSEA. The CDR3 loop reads CSVISPGSNAGSYGYTF. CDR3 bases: TGCAGCGTAATTTCCCCGGGATCCAATGCAGGTAGCTATGGCTACACCTTC.

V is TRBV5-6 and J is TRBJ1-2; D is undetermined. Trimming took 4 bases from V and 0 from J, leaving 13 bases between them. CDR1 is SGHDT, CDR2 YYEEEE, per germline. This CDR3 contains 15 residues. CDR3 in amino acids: CASSRVEKANYGYTF. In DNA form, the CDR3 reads TGTGCCAGCAGCAGAGTCGAAAAAGCTAACTATGGCTACACCTTC. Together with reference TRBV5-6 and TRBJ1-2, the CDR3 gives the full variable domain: DAGVTQSPTHLIKTRGQQVTLRCSPKSGHDTVSWYQQALGQGPQFIFQYYEEEERQRGNFPDRFSGHQFPNYSSELNVNALLLGDSALYLCASSRVEKANYGYTFGSGTRLTVV.